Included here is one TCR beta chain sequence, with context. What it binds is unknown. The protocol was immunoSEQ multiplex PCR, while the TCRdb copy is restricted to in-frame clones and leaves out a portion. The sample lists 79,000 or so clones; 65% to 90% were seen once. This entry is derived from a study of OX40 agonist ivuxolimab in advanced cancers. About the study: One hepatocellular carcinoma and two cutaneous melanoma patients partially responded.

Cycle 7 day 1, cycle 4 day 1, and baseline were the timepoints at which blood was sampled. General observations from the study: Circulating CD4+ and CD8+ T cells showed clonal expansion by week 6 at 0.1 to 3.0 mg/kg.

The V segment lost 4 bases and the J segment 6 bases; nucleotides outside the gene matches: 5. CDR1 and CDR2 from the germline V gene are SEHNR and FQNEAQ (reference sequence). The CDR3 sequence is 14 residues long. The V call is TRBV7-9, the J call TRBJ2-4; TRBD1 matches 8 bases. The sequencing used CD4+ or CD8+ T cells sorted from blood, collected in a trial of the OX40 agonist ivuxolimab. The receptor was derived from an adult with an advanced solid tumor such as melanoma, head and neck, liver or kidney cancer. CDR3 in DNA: TGTGCCAGCAGCTCCACAGGGGGAGGAAACATTCAGTACTTC. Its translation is CASSSTGGGNIQYF.